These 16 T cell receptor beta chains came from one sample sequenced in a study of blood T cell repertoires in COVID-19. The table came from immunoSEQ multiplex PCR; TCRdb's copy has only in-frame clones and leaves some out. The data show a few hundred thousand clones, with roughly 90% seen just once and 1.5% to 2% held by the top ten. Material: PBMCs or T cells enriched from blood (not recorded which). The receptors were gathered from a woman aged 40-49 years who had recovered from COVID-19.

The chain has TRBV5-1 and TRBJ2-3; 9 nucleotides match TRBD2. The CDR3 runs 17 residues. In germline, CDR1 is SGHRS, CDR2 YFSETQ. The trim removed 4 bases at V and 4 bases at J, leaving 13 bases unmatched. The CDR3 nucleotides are TGCGCCAGCAGCCAGGGACTAGCAATGAGGGCGGCAGATACGCAGTATTTT. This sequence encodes CASSQGLAMRAADTQYF.

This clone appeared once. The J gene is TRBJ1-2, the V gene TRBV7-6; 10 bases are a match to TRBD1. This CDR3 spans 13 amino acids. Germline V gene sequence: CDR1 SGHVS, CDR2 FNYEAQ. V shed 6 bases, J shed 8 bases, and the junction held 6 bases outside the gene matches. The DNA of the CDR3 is TGTGCCAGCAGTTTGACAGGGGGCGACGGCTACACCTTC. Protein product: CASSLTGGDGYTF.

CDR3 residues: CASSQSVRGAMNTEAFF. CDR3 nucleotide sequence: TGCGCCAGCAGTCAATCGGTAAGGGGTGCGATGAACACTGAAGCTTTCTTT. The chain has TRBV23-1 and TRBJ1-1, with D possibly being TRBD1 (5 bases). TRBV23-1 is an ORF; its function is uncertain. This CDR3 region has 17 residues. The V end was cut by 0 bases, the J end by 0 bases, with 14 bases between.

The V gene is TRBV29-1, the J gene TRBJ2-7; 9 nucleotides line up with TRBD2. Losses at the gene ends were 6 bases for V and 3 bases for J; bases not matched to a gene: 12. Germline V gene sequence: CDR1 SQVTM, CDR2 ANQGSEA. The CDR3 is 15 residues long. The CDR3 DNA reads TGCAGCGTACACACCTTAGCGGGAGTAAGCTACGAGCAGTACTTC. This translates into CSVHTLAGVSYEQYF.

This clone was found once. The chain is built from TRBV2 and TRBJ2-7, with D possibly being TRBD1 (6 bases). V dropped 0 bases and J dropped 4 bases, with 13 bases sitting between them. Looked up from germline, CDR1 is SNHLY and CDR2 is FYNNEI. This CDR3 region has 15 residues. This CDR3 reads CASSEAGTLSYEQYF. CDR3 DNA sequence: TGTGCCAGCAGTGAAGCCGGGACACTCTCATACGAGCAGTACTTC.

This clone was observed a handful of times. The DNA for the CDR3 is TGTGCCAGCAGCTTGGCGGGCTATGGCTACACCTTC. Its protein is CASSLAGYGYTF. The chain carries TRBV5-6 and TRBJ1-2; D call uncertain. Trimming stripped 0 bases from V and 4 bases from J, with 4 bases between. Germline V gene lookup returns CDR1 SGHDT and CDR2 YYEEEE. The CDR3 extends over 12 amino acids.

The CDR3 spells CASSYPPLPGGNIRNTEAFF. The CDR3 DNA reads TGTGCCAGCAGTTACCCCCCGCTGCCAGGGGGGAACATCCGAAACACTGAAGCTTTCTTT. The chain links TRBV6-2 or TRBV6-3 to TRBJ1-1, with TRBD1 identical over 7 bases. CDR1 and CDR2 (germline): MNHEY, SVGEGT. Losses at the gene ends were 2 bases for V and 2 bases for J; bases not matched to a gene: 20. The CDR3 sequence is 20 residues long.

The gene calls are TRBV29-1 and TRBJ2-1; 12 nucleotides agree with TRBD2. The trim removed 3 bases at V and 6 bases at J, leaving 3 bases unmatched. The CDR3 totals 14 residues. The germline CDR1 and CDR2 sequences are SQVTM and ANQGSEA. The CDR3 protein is CSVETSGRPNEQFF. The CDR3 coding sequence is TGCAGCGTTGAGACTAGCGGGAGACCCAATGAGCAGTTCTTC.

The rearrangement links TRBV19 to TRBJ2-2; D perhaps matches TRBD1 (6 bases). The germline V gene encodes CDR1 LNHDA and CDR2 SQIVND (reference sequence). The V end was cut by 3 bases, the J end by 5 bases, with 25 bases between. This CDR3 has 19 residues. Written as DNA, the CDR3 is TGTGCCAGTAGTATCCCAGGGGCCAGGCGCGGTACGGCAACCGGGGAGCTGTTTTTT. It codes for CASSIPGARRGTATGELFF.

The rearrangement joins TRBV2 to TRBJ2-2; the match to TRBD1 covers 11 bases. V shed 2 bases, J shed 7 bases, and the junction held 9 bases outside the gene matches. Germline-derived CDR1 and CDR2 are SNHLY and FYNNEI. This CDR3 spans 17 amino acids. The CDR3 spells CASSEILLGQGVGELFF. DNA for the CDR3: TGTGCCAGCAGTGAAATCCTATTGGGACAGGGGGTCGGGGAGCTGTTTTTT.

The CDR3 coding sequence is TGCGCCAGCAGCCACCCCGCGACTTATGGCTACACCTTC. The encoded protein is CASSHPATYGYTF. This chain uses TRBV5-1 with TRBJ1-2; the D is unclear. CDR3 size: 13 residues. CDR1 is SGHRS and CDR2 is YFSETQ in the germline V gene. V lost 4 bases, J lost 5 bases, and 12 bases lay in between.

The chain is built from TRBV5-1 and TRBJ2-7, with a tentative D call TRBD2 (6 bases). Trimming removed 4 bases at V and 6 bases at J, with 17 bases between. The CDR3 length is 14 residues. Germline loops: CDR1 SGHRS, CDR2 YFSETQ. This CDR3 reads CASSPGRSIAEQYF. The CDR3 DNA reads TGCGCCAGCAGCCCGGGGAGGTCGATCGCCGAGCAGTACTTC.

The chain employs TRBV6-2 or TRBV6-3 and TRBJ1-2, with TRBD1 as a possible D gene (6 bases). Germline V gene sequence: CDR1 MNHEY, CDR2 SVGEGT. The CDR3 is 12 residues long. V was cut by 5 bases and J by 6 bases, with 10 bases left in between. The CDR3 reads CASSGRQDGYTF. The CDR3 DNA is TGTGCCAGCAGTGGGAGACAGGATGGCTACACCTTC.

CDR3 coding DNA: TGTGCCAGCAGTCCCCGAGGGGTGAGCGGGAGAGCCCATGAGCAGTTCTTC. Its protein product is CASSPRGVSGRAHEQFF. V usage is TRBV27 and J usage is TRBJ2-1; TRBD2 agrees at 8 bases. CDR3 length: 17 amino acids. Per the germline V gene, CDR1 is MNHEY and CDR2 is SMNVEV (reference sequence). With V trimmed by 5 bases and J by 8 bases, 17 bases remained unmatched.

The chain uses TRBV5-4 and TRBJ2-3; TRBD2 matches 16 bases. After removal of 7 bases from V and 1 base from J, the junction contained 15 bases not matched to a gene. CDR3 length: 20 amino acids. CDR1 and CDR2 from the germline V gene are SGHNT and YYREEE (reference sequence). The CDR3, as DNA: TGTGCCAGCTCCCATCGGGGGGGGACTAGCGGGAGGGCCCGCACAGATACGCAGTATTTT. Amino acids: CASSHRGGTSGRARTDTQYF. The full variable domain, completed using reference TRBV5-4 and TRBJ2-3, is ETGVTQSPTHLIKTRGQQVTLRCSSQSGHNTVSWYQQALGQGPQFIFQYYREEENGRGNFPPRFSGLQFPNYSSELNVNALELDDSALYLCASSHRGGTSGRARTDTQYFGPGTRLTVL.

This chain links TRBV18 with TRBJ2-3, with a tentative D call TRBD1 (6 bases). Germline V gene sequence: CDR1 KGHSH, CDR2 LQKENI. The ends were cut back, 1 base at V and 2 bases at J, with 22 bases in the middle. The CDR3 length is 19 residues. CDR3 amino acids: CASSPLPIIGQNPTDTQYF. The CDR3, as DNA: TGTGCCAGCTCACCACTTCCCATAATCGGACAGAACCCCACAGATACGCAGTATTTT.